This T cell receptor (beta chain) came from a study of cytomegalovirus exposure and HLA in healthy donors. Looking at the study overall: Of the donors genotyped, 398 in all, 80% to 85% fell in the Caucasian-associated ancestry cluster.

Primers included in the PCR were 60 Vbeta and 13 Jbeta primers. Clones were sequenced by immunoSEQ multiplex PCR, and TCRdb holds only the in-frame ones, with some missing. Of 120,000 to 150,000 clones in the sample, 84% are singletons; the top ten hold about 2.6%. As for this clone: Its antigen is currently unknown.

Germline-derived CDR1 and CDR2 are MDHEN and SYDVKM. Trimming removed 5 bases from V and 5 bases from J, with 15 bases in between. The CDR3 runs 14 residues. Study-wide results and limits: In a later analysis, a genetic analysis reported fewer productive-TCR N-insertions in an Asian-associated ancestry cluster than the cohort average. A later analysis, which compared TCR beta chains of equal frequency, found the HLA-associated ones more clonally expanded.

This sequence joins TRBV28 and TRBJ2-5, with D possibly TRBD2 on 6 matching bases. The sequenced sample consisted of PBMCs. This clonotype was obtained from a boy between 2 and 10 years old in good health and CMV-seronegative. The CDR3: CASSTYRDSETQYF. CDR3 DNA sequence: TGTGCCAGCAGTACCTACCGGGACTCGGAGACCCAGTACTTC.